The sequence of this T cell receptor (beta chain) was determined in a study of blood T cell repertoires in COVID-19. Background on the study: Collection of acute and convalescent COVID-19 samples took place in the United States, Italy and Spain. PBMCs, B-cell-depleted T cells, or T cells were the source of the cDNA or gDNA that made up the material.

Per the study methods: Estimates of nucleated cell counts were drawn from the amplification of reference gene primers. Sequencing used immunoSEQ multiplex PCR; TCRdb keeps in-frame clones, though not all of them. The V and J calls and clone size come from that table; D and trimming were worked out from the DNA. The profile covers roughly 94,000 clones, with roughly 84% appearing a single time and just under 25% taken by the ten largest. CDR1 SGHAT and CDR2 FQNNGV come from the germline V gene. V dropped 2 bases and J dropped 0; count of bases not matched to a gene: 8. This CDR3 is 19 amino acids long.

The sequence came from a man in his 60s with acute or convalescent COVID-19. The sample consisted of peripheral blood. The chain links TRBV11-2 to TRBJ2-2, with 11 bases identical to TRBD2. In DNA form, the CDR3 reads TGTGCCAGCAGCTTAAGGGCTAGCGGGGGGCGTACGAACACCGGGGAGCTGTTTTTT. It is translated as CASSLRASGGRTNTGELFF.